One and the same sample provided the 21 T cell receptor beta chains below, sequenced in a study of T cells in women clearing cervical HPV infection. This table comes from immunoSEQ multiplex PCR, and its TCRdb copy is limited to in-frame clones, with some not included. This table lists about 40,000 clones. The sequencing sample was made of blood buffy coat. The source is a woman aged 18-70 years with a cervical HPV16 infection that either progressed to CIN3+ or cleared (not recorded which).

Points on this clone: The missing CDR3 end, 3 residues past where the read stops, is filled in from the germline J gene. The chain carries TRBV19 and TRBJ1-5, with D tentatively TRBD1 (5 bases). Trimming stripped 0 bases from V and 1 base from J, with 7 bases between. The germline V gene has CDR1 LNHDA and CDR2 SQIVND (reference sequence). The CDR3 has 15 amino acids. The CDR3 loop reads CASSIDPGSNQPQHF. The DNA read from the CDR3 is TGTGCCAGTAGTATAGATCCAGGGAGCAATCAGCCC.

To note about this clone: The read falls 3 residues short of the CDR3 end, and the missing part is taken from the germline J gene. The J gene is TRBJ1-2, the V gene TRBV7-9; a weak D match, TRBD1 (5 bases). Germline values: CDR1 SEHNR, CDR2 FQNEAQ (reference sequence). The CDR3 is 15 amino acids. V gave up 0 bases and J gave up 4 bases, with 12 bases separating them. The sequenced CDR3 bases are TGTGCCAGCAGCTTAGCCGTCAGGGAAGGCTATGGC. Translating it yields CASSLAVREGYG. The entire CDR3 protein reads CASSLAVREGYGYTF. The entire variable domain, with the rest obtained from reference TRBV7-9 and TRBJ1-2, is as follows: DTGVSQNPRHKITKRGQNVTFRCDPISEHNRLYWYRQTLGQGPEFLTYFQNEAQLEKSRLLSDRFSAERPKGSFSTLEIQRTEQGDSAMYLCASSLAVREGYGYTFGSGTRLTVV.

As regards this clone: The read is 3 residues too short to cover the CDR3 end, so that end is filled in from the germline J gene. The chain carries TRBV2 and TRBJ2-5; the D gene is possibly TRBD1 (6 bases). CDR3 length: 15 amino acids. CDR1 is SNHLY and CDR2 is FYNNEI in the germline V gene. The V end was cut by 6 bases, the J end by 0 bases, with 14 bases between. CDR3 amino acids: CASRTPGEYQETQYF. The CDR3 DNA, read in part, is TGTGCCAGCAGAACTCCAGGGGAGTACCAAGAGACC.

As concerns this clone: The missing CDR3 end, 3 residues past where the read stops, is filled in from the germline J gene. The chain is built from TRBV20-1 and TRBJ1-6; perhaps TRBD1 as D (5 bases). V was clipped by 0 bases and J by 4 bases, with 13 bases between them. CDR1 is DFQATT, CDR2 SNEGSKA, per germline (reference sequence). The CDR3 has 16 amino acids. The covered CDR3 bases are TGCAGTGCTAGAGATAAGGCAGGGTCATATAATTCACCC. As protein: CSARDKAGSYNSP. The whole CDR3 sequence reads CSARDKAGSYNSPLHF.

Comment on this clone: From the germline J gene comes the end of the CDR3, since the read stops 3 residues before it. The rearrangement joins TRBV20-1 to TRBJ2-1; D is uncertain. CDR3 length: 14 amino acids. V dropped 4 bases and J dropped 8 bases, with 18 bases sitting between them. Germline V gene data show CDR1 as DFQATT and CDR2 as SNEGSKA (reference sequence). Incomplete CDR3 DNA: TGCAGTGCTACAAGAGGTTCAGGAGTCGATGAG. Protein: CSATRGSGVDE. The whole CDR3 is CSATRGSGVDEQFF.

With respect to this clone: The read finishes 3 residues shy of the CDR3 end, and the germline J gene is used to complete it. The V call is TRBV2, the J call TRBJ2-2, with 10 positions matching TRBD2. This CDR3 is 17 amino acids long. V lost 8 bases, J lost 0 bases, and 9 bases stayed unmatched. Germline CDR1 reads SNHLY; CDR2 reads FYNNEI. The CDR3 DNA, read in part, is TGTGCCAGCTGGCTAAGCGGGGGGGAGGCGAACACCGGGGAG. It is translated as CASWLSGGEANTGE. The whole CDR3 reads CASWLSGGEANTGELFF.

Regarding this clone: Read data end 3 residues before the CDR3 end; the end is taken from the germline J gene. The V call is TRBV20-1, the J call TRBJ2-1; the D gene is possibly TRBD2 (6 bases). This CDR3 is 14 amino acids long. Trimming left V 8 bases short and J 5 bases short, with 19 bases between. Germline-derived CDR1 and CDR2 are DFQATT and SNEGSKA (reference sequence). The CDR3 sequence: CSCLPSTRNNEQFF. Partial CDR3 DNA: TGCAGTTGCCTCCCGTCGACTAGAAACAATGAG.

A remark on this clone: The CDR3 end is not reached by the read, which stops 3 residues before it; the germline J gene fills it in. The V and J genes are TRBV19 and TRBJ1-1; D is undetermined. The CDR3 length is 12 residues. Germline-derived CDR1 and CDR2 are LNHDA and SQIVND (reference sequence). The ends were cut back, 6 bases at V and 1 base at J, with 6 bases in the middle. CDR3 sequence reads: CASRPGNTEAFF. Incomplete CDR3 DNA: TGTGCCAGTAGACCAGGGAACACTGAA.

Of note for this clone: Sequencing ends 3 residues short of the CDR3 end; the germline J gene provides the rest. The chain recombines TRBV2 with TRBJ1-5; TRBD1 might be the D (5 bases). Germline V gene sequence: CDR1 SNHLY, CDR2 FYNNEI. The CDR3 consists of 13 residues. Trimming removed 5 bases at V and 7 bases at J, with 12 bases between. CDR3: CASSWVGEQPQHF. CDR3 DNA (partial): TGTGCCAGCAGTTGGGTAGGGGAGCAGCCC.

Comments on this clone: The CDR3 extends 3 residues past the end of the read, so its final part is completed from the germline J gene. This chain links TRBV5-1 with TRBJ2-2; D is uncertain. The V end was cut by 1 base, the J end by 4 bases, with 8 bases between. CDR3 size: 14 residues. The germline gives CDR1 SGHRS, CDR2 YFSETQ. CDR3 in amino acids: CASSLSAGTGELFF. CDR3 DNA, as far as it was read: TGCGCCAGCAGCTTGTCGGCAGGCACCGGGGAG. Supplemented by reference TRBV5-1 and TRBJ2-2, the full variable domain reads KAGVTQTPRYLIKTRGQQVTLSCSPISGHRSVSWYQQTPGQGLQFLFEYFSETQRNKGNFPGRFSGRQFSNSRSEMNVSTLELGDSALYLCASSLSAGTGELFFGEGSRLTVL.

Incomplete CDR3 DNA: TGTGCCAGCAGCTTCTCTAGCGGGAGACGGGAGACC. Its translation is CASSFSSGRRET. The entire CDR3 protein reads CASSFSSGRRETQYF. The chain couples TRBV7-2 to TRBJ2-5; 10 bases map to TRBD2. The read gets to within 3 residues of the CDR3 end, and the germline J gene fills in the rest. Germline V gives CDR1 SGHTA, CDR2 FQGNSA. This CDR3 is 15 amino acids long. J lost 5 bases, V lost 3 bases, and 6 bases had no gene match.

Incomplete CDR3 DNA: TGTGCCTGCGGGTCTAGCGGGGGGGTCCTCCAAGAGACC. Residues: CACGSSGGVLQET. Given in full, the CDR3 is CACGSSGGVLQETQYF. V gene TRBV30 combines with J gene TRBJ2-5, with 12 nucleotides matching TRBD2. Sequencing ends 3 residues short of the CDR3 end; the germline J gene provides the rest. Trimming removed 6 bases from V and 1 base from J; junction bases left unmatched: 9. Germline lookup yields CDR1 GTSNPN and CDR2 SVGIG (reference sequence). The CDR3 contains 16 residues.

Turning to this clone: The CDR3 is cut off 3 residues early in the read; its end comes from the germline J gene. The chain couples TRBV12-3 or TRBV12-4 to TRBJ2-7; D gene uncertain. The CDR3 consists of 11 residues. Trimming took off 6 bases at V and 2 bases at J, with 5 bases between the two ends. CDR3 bases read: TGTGCCAGCAGCCCAGCCTACGAG. It translates to CASSPAYE. The entire CDR3 reads CASSPAYEQYF.

To note about this clone: With the read ending 3 residues before the CDR3 end, the germline J gene is used to fill in that end. The J gene is TRBJ1-1, the V gene TRBV29-1, with TRBD1 matching over 7 bases. The ends lost 6 bases at V and 1 base at J; junction bases unmatched: 5. The CDR3 extends over 13 amino acids. Germline CDR1 SQVTM, CDR2 ANQGSEA. The CDR3 sequence: CSVLTGKNTEAFF. The sequenced part of the CDR3 DNA is TGCAGCGTATTGACAGGGAAGAACACTGAA.

A remark on this clone: The read stops 3 residues short of the end of the CDR3; the missing end is completed from the germline J gene. The chain recombines TRBV5-1 with TRBJ1-1, with 9 bases that match TRBD1. Germline V lookup: CDR1 SGHRS, CDR2 YFSETQ. CDR3 length: 15 amino acids. The J segment lost 5 bases and the V segment lost 6 bases, leaving 11 bases of the junction unmatched. The CDR3 bases that were read are TGCGCCAGCAACGCCGGGACAGGGCGTGGGACTGAA. Its protein product is CASNAGTGRGTE. The full CDR3 reads CASNAGTGRGTEAFF.

Note on this clone: The read gets to within 3 residues of the CDR3 end, and the germline J gene fills in the rest. V usage is TRBV2 and J usage is TRBJ1-2; perhaps TRBD1 as D (6 bases). CDR1 and CDR2 from the germline V gene are SNHLY and FYNNEI. The CDR3 length is 13 residues. V lost 6 bases to trimming and J lost 6 bases, with 14 bases between them. The CDR3 here is CASSAGEGNGYTF. The part of the CDR3 DNA that was read is TGTGCCAGCAGCGCAGGGGAGGGTAATGGC.

On this clone itself: Read sequence stops 3 residues before the CDR3 end, and the germline J gene provides the missing end. V and J are TRBV28 and TRBJ1-1; TRBD1 matches 10 bases. CDR1 MDHEN and CDR2 SYDVKM come from the germline V gene. This CDR3 spans 17 amino acids. The ends lost 4 bases at V and 0 bases at J; junction bases unmatched: 8. The sequenced CDR3 bases are TGTGCCAGCAGTTGGAGGGACAGGGGCTCGATGAACACTGAA. It yields the protein CASSWRDRGSMNTE. The CDR3 as a whole reads CASSWRDRGSMNTEAFF.

For this clone: The read gets to within 3 residues of the CDR3 end, and the germline J gene fills in the rest. The rearrangement links TRBV30 to TRBJ1-2, with 7 bases fitting TRBD1. Losses at the gene ends were 2 bases for V and 4 bases for J; bases not matched to a gene: 13. Germline V lookup: CDR1 GTSNPN, CDR2 SVGIG (reference sequence). The CDR3 is 16 amino acids. The CDR3 spells CAWSLGGDFSSYGYTF. Partial CDR3 DNA: TGTGCCTGGAGTTTAGGGGGCGACTTTTCAAGCTATGGC.

Comments on this clone: The CDR3 goes on 3 residues after the read ends, and that part is filled in from the germline J gene. The V gene is TRBV11-1, the J gene TRBJ2-4; D gene uncertain. V dropped 1 base and J dropped 8 bases, with 12 bases sitting between them. CDR3 length equals 14 residues. Germline CDR1 and CDR2: SGHAT and FQDESV (reference sequence). CDR3 sequence: CASSLVPLSDIQYF. Incomplete CDR3 DNA: TGTGCCAGCAGCTTAGTCCCACTGTCGGACATT.

Note on this clone: Read data end 3 residues before the CDR3 end; the end is taken from the germline J gene. This sequence joins TRBV5-1 and TRBJ2-5; 9 bases agree with TRBD1. The length of the CDR3 is 16 residues. Germline-derived CDR1 and CDR2 are SGHRS and YFSETQ. The V gene end was trimmed by 3 bases and the J gene end by 4 bases; junction bases not matched to a gene: 10. CDR3 amino acids: CASSSNSGTGRETQYF. CDR3 DNA (partial): TGCGCCAGCAGCTCGAATTCCGGGACAGGGAGAGAGACC.

About this clone: The read terminates 3 residues ahead of where the CDR3 ends, so the germline J gene completes it. The V gene is TRBV7-6, the J gene TRBJ2-1; 9 nucleotides agree with TRBD1. The V segment lost 0 bases and the J segment 6 bases; nucleotides outside the gene matches: 3. This CDR3 is 15 amino acids long. Germline CDR1 reads SGHVS; CDR2 reads FNYEAQ. The CDR3 loop is CASSLAQGASNEQFF. CDR3 DNA (partial): TGTGCCAGCAGCTTAGCACAGGGGGCAAGCAATGAG.